This TCR beta chain derives from a study of blood T cell repertoires in COVID-19. Study overall: PBMCs, B-cell-depleted T cells, or T cells provided the cDNA or gDNA that made up the material.

Trimming removed 0 bases at V and 7 bases at J, with 6 bases between. The CDR3 contains 12 residues. Germline CDR1 SGHAT, CDR2 FQNNGV. In the original analysis: Reference gene primer amplification in the assay estimated nucleated cell counts. Libraries were prepared by immunoSEQ multiplex PCR; TCRdb keeps only in-frame clonotypes and omits some of them. For V, J and clone size, that table is used; D and trimming come from the DNA. Counted here are about 81,000 clones, over 75% occurring once; the ten biggest clones make up 13% to 15%. Source material: peripheral blood. This sequence joins TRBV11-2 and TRBJ1-2; D gene unclear. The sequence derives from a woman in her 70s with acute or convalescent COVID-19. CDR3 residues: CASSLDGVGYTF. The DNA of the CDR3 is TGTGCCAGCAGCTTAGACGGGGTTGGCTACACCTTC.